The 29 T cell receptor beta chains below were found in one sample sequenced in a study of shared clonotypes between healthy human individuals. Naive CD8 populations comprised CD45RO-negative cells positively selected for CCR7, excluding terminally differentiated effector memory CD45RA+ cells. Libraries were prepared by immunoSEQ multiplex PCR; TCRdb keeps only in-frame clonotypes and omits some of them. The sample includes hundreds of thousands of clones, about 95% of them seen just once. Sequenced material: naive CD8+ T cells sorted from blood. Receptors originate from a woman aged 30 to 39 in good health.

This chain links TRBV5-6 with TRBJ2-7; 10 positions agree with TRBD1. This CDR3 spans 15 amino acids. Trimming at V came to 4 bases and at J to 4 bases, leaving 8 bases not matched to a gene. The V gene's germline CDR1 is SGHDT and CDR2 YYEEEE. For the CDR3, the DNA is TGTGCCAGCAGCGGGACCGGGACAGGGGTATACGAGCAGTACTTC. This gives the protein CASSGTGTGVYEQYF.

The chain has TRBV30 and TRBJ2-1, with D possibly being TRBD2 (6 bases). Per the germline V gene, CDR1 is GTSNPN and CDR2 is SVGIG (reference sequence). Trimming pared 4 bases from V and 4 bases from J, leaving 14 bases between. This CDR3 region has 14 residues. CDR3 sequence: CAWTDSGLYNEQFF. In DNA form, the CDR3 reads TGTGCCTGGACCGATAGCGGCCTTTACAATGAGCAGTTCTTC. The full variable domain, in which reference TRBV30 and TRBJ2-1 provide the parts outside the CDR3, is SQTIHQWPATLVQPVGSPLSLECTVEGTSNPNLYWYRQAAGRGLQLLFYSVGIGQISSEVPQNLSASRPQDRQFILSSKKLLLSDSGFYLCAWTDSGLYNEQFFGPGTRLTVL.

The CDR3 DNA is TGTGCCAGCAGTTATTCTGAGGGACGGGGAACTGAAGCTTTCTTT. It encodes CASSYSEGRGTEAFF. This rearrangement joins TRBV6-5 to TRBJ1-1, with D tentatively TRBD1 (5 bases). This CDR3 is 15 amino acids long. Germline lookup yields CDR1 MNHEY and CDR2 SVGAGI. The V end was cut by 3 bases, the J end by 5 bases, with 16 bases between.

In this sample, this clone turned up once. At the DNA level, this CDR3 is encoded by other sequences in the same sample as well. The chain links TRBV27 to TRBJ2-7; 9 nucleotides line up with TRBD1. Germline trimming cut 4 bases from V and 5 bases from J; bases unmatched to any gene: 3. The germline CDR1 and CDR2 sequences are MNHEY and SMNVEV (reference sequence). The CDR3 consists of 13 residues. The DNA for the CDR3 is TGTGCCAGCAGTTCGGACAGGGGCCACGAGCAGTACTTC. It is translated as CASSSDRGHEQYF.

V is TRBV27 and J is TRBJ2-7; 10 nucleotides agree with TRBD1. This CDR3 spans 14 amino acids. After removal of 6 bases from V and 9 bases from J, the junction contained 11 bases not matched to a gene. Looked up from germline, CDR1 is MNHEY and CDR2 is SMNVEV (reference sequence). The CDR3 DNA is TGTGCCAGCAGCCCGAGGGACAGGGGTGACGGGCAGTACTTC. This gives the protein CASSPRDRGDGQYF.

This chain joins TRBV6-5 and TRBJ1-2, with a possible D match to TRBD1 (5 bases). This CDR3 has 13 residues. The germline V gene has CDR1 MNHEY and CDR2 SVGAGI. V was trimmed by 5 bases and J by 4 bases, leaving 11 bases between them. The CDR3 reads CASSDTTAYGYTF. CDR3 coding DNA: TGTGCCAGCAGTGACACGACAGCCTATGGCTACACCTTC.

The chain is built from TRBV27 and TRBJ1-1; D not certain. Trimming cost V 3 bases and J 0 bases, with 11 bases left between them. This CDR3 region has 15 residues. Per the germline V gene, CDR1 is MNHEY and CDR2 is SMNVEV (reference sequence). The CDR3 bases are TGTGCCAGCAGTTTGTCCCATAGCATGAACACTGAAGCTTTCTTT. Its translation is CASSLSHSMNTEAFF.

The chain uses TRBV28 and TRBJ2-3; 7 nucleotides line up with TRBD1. Germline V gene data show CDR1 as MDHEN and CDR2 as SYDVKM. The length of the CDR3 is 16 residues. The junction had 13 bases not matched to a gene; V was cut back by 7 bases and J by 3 bases. The CDR3 region is CASINRQGMWTDTQYF. The DNA of the CDR3 is TGTGCCAGCATCAACCGACAGGGAATGTGGACAGATACGCAGTATTTT.

In this sample, this clone turned up a few times. V is TRBV27 and J is TRBJ1-2; tentative D call: TRBD1 (6 bases). The germline gives CDR1 MNHEY, CDR2 SMNVEV (reference sequence). This CDR3 is 12 amino acids long. V dropped 4 bases and J dropped 7 bases, with 10 bases sitting between them. This CDR3 reads CASSSMTGGYTF. CDR3 coding DNA: TGTGCCAGCAGTTCCATGACAGGTGGCTACACCTTC.

The CDR3 sequence: CASTPWGNTEAFF. CDR3 nucleotide sequence: TGTGCCAGCACCCCTTGGGGGAACACTGAAGCTTTCTTT. V gene TRBV28 combines with J gene TRBJ1-1; no clear D gene. The germline V gene encodes CDR1 MDHEN and CDR2 SYDVKM. Trimming removed 7 bases from V and 1 base from J, with 10 bases in between. The CDR3 consists of 13 residues.

This clone has just a few counts. The chain carries TRBV19 and TRBJ2-7, with D unclear. The V gene's germline CDR1 is LNHDA and CDR2 SQIVND (reference sequence). The CDR3 is 13 amino acids. Trimming left V 6 bases short and J 6 bases short, with 15 bases between. In nucleotides, the CDR3 is TGTGCCAGTAGGGGCCAAGCGCTCTCCGAGCAGTACTTC. This translates into CASRGQALSEQYF.

V is TRBV6-1 and J is TRBJ2-7, with a possible D match to TRBD1 (5 bases). V was clipped by 11 bases and J by 2 bases, with 22 bases between them. CDR3 length: 15 residues. Germline CDR1 is MNHNS and CDR2 is SASEGT. The CDR3 loop is CAGSLGQGQTYEQYF. CDR3 coding DNA: TGTGCCGGCTCCCTCGGGCAGGGCCAAACCTACGAGCAGTACTTC.

This chain uses TRBV11-2 with TRBJ1-4, with 8 bases lining up with TRBD1. V shed 0 bases and J 6 bases; nucleotides not matched to a gene: 9. Germline assignment: CDR1 SGHAT and CDR2 FQNNGV. The CDR3 spans 17 residues. CDR3 amino acids: CASSLDLSGGIYEKLFF. CDR3 DNA: TGTGCCAGCAGCTTAGATCTATCAGGGGGCATCTATGAAAAACTGTTTTTT.

This sequence joins TRBV6-9 and TRBJ2-7; D is ambiguous. The V gene lost 3 bases and the J gene lost 0 bases, with 9 bases spanning the gap. Per germline, CDR1 MNHGY and CDR2 SVAAGI. This CDR3 contains 14 residues. The CDR3 protein is CASSYDTSSYEQYF. As DNA, the CDR3 is TGTGCCAGCAGTTACGACACCAGCTCCTACGAGCAGTACTTC.

The rearrangement uses TRBV5-1 and TRBJ2-5, with TRBD2 matching 13 bases. CDR1 and CDR2 (germline): SGHRS, YFSETQ. V shed 4 bases and J 2 bases; nucleotides not matched to a gene: 14. This CDR3 comprises 19 residues. CDR3 bases: TGCGCCAGCAGCGGCCGGGACAGGACTAGCGGGAGTCCTCAAGAGACCCAGTACTTC. Translated, it gives CASSGRDRTSGSPQETQYF.

The rearrangement joins TRBV28 to TRBJ2-7, with D tentatively TRBD1 (5 bases). Germline V CDR1 and CDR2: MDHEN, SYDVKM. CDR3 length: 13 residues. Between the trimmed V and J ends, which lost 7 bases and 7 bases, there was a span of 17 bases. This CDR3 is CASKTTGSREQYF. The CDR3 nucleotides read TGTGCCAGCAAAACCACAGGTTCGAGGGAGCAGTACTTC.

The chain carries TRBV28 and TRBJ2-5, with a possible D match to TRBD2 (5 bases). The germline CDR1 and CDR2 sequences are MDHEN and SYDVKM. The germline V and J ends were trimmed by 7 bases and 2 bases, with 11 bases remaining between them. The CDR3 extends over 13 amino acids. The DNA for the CDR3 is TGTGCCAGCAATTCGGGATTTCAAGAGACCCAGTACTTC. Protein sequence: CASNSGFQETQYF.

This chain connects TRBV6-5 to TRBJ2-7; the D call may be TRBD1 or TRBD2 (5 bases each). The CDR3 spans 14 residues. The germline V and J ends were trimmed by 6 bases and 6 bases, with 18 bases remaining between them. Per germline, CDR1 MNHEY and CDR2 SVGAGI. In DNA form, the CDR3 reads TGTGCCAGCAGCCTGACCGGGACGGGCGGCGAGCAGTACTTC. Protein: CASSLTGTGGEQYF.

This chain joins TRBV9 and TRBJ2-5, with D tentatively TRBD1 (5 bases). V shed 0 bases and J shed 1 base, with 22 bases lying between them. In germline, CDR1 is SGDLS, CDR2 YYNGEE. This CDR3 comprises 19 residues. CDR3 DNA sequence: TGTGCCAGCAGCGTAGCTGGCCCAGGGTCCTCAACGTTCCAAGAGACCCAGTACTTC. Translating it yields CASSVAGPGSSTFQETQYF.

The chain uses TRBV7-8 and TRBJ2-7; perhaps TRBD2 as D (6 bases). V was cut by 5 bases and J by 3 bases, with 11 bases left in between. Germline V lookup: CDR1 SGHVS, CDR2 FQNEAQ. The CDR3 length is 13 residues. Written as DNA, the CDR3 is TGTGCCAGCAGCACGGGGGACGGCTACGAGCAGTACTTC. Encoded protein: CASSTGDGYEQYF.

The chain is built from TRBV7-9 and TRBJ1-1; D gene ambiguous. V was clipped by 0 bases and J by 3 bases, with 8 bases between them. The CDR3 length is 14 residues. Per the germline V gene, CDR1 is SEHNR and CDR2 is FQNEAQ (reference sequence). DNA for the CDR3: TGTGCCAGCAGCTTAGCGGAGGGATACACTGAAGCTTTCTTT. Protein: CASSLAEGYTEAFF.

The gene calls are TRBV27 and TRBJ2-5, with D uncertain. The ends were cut back, 2 bases at V and 13 bases at J, with 14 bases in the middle. The CDR3 has 12 residues. Germline-derived CDR1 and CDR2 are MNHEY and SMNVEV (reference sequence). As DNA, the CDR3 is TGTGCCAGCAGTTTACCGGACCGCTGCGGGTACTTC. Translation: CASSLPDRCGYF.

The rearrangement uses TRBV5-6 and TRBJ1-4; TRBD1 might be the D (5 bases). The germline V gene encodes CDR1 SGHDT and CDR2 YYEEEE. The germline V and J ends were trimmed by 3 bases and 4 bases, with 10 bases remaining between them. This CDR3 comprises 14 residues. CDR3 residues: CASSSPGSNEKLFF. CDR3 sequence (DNA): TGTGCCAGCAGCTCCCCAGGGAGTAATGAAAAACTGTTTTTT. Full variable domain (outside the CDR3, taken from reference TRBV5-6 and TRBJ1-4): DAGVTQSPTHLIKTRGQQVTLRCSPKSGHDTVSWYQQALGQGPQFIFQYYEEEERQRGNFPDRFSGHQFPNYSSELNVNALLLGDSALYLCASSSPGSNEKLFFGSGTQLSVL.

The J gene is TRBJ2-1, the V gene TRBV28, with D unclear. V shed 1 base and J shed 0 bases, with 7 bases lying between them. Germline values: CDR1 MDHEN, CDR2 SYDVKM. This CDR3 comprises 15 residues. CDR3 in amino acids: CASSLFESSYNEQFF. The CDR3 DNA sequence: TGTGCCAGCAGTTTATTCGAGAGCTCCTACAATGAGCAGTTCTTC.

V and J are TRBV28 and TRBJ2-6; possibly TRBD1 for D (6 bases). The CDR3 extends over 17 amino acids. In germline, CDR1 is MDHEN, CDR2 SYDVKM. V lost 5 bases and J 0 bases, leaving 14 bases between the germline ends. The CDR3 bases are TGTGCCAGCAGTCCACTGGGACACGACTCTGGGGCCAACGTCCTGACTTTC. Its translation is CASSPLGHDSGANVLTF.

This clone came up once. The genes are TRBV4-1 and TRBJ2-1; the match to TRBD2 covers 8 bases. This CDR3 is built from 16 residues. CDR1 is MGHRA and CDR2 is YSYEKL in the germline V gene. Trimming cost V 0 bases and J 9 bases; bases outside gene matches: 10. For the CDR3, the DNA is TGCGCCAGCAGCCAAGAGCCCTTCGGGAGGGCCGTTGAGCAGTTCTTC. Translating gives CASSQEPFGRAVEQFF.

A remark on this clone: Sequence at one end of the junction differs from germline and may be a read error. The chain joins TRBV19 to TRBJ2-4, with D unresolved. The CDR3 has 14 amino acids. The V gene's germline CDR1 is LNHDA and CDR2 SQIVND (reference sequence). The CDR3 DNA reads TGTGCCAGTAGTAGCCCATGGGCCAAGAACATTCAGTACTTC. Protein product: CASSSPWAKNIQYF. Full variable domain (missing parts from reference TRBV19 and TRBJ2-4): DGGITQSPKYLFRKEGQNVTLSCEQNLNHDAMYWYRQDPGQGLRLIYYSQIVNDFQKGDIAEGYSVSREKKESFPLTVTSAQKNPTAFYLCASSSPWAKNIQYFGAGTRLSVL.

This chain joins TRBV9 and TRBJ1-1, with 10 nucleotides matching TRBD1. J was trimmed by 6 bases and V by 1 base; bases with no gene match: 3. CDR1 is SGDLS, CDR2 YYNGEE, per germline. CDR3 length equals 14 residues. As DNA, the CDR3 is TGTGCCAGCAGCGTACAGGACAGGGGGTCTGAAGCTTTCTTT. It yields the protein CASSVQDRGSEAFF. Full variable domain (remainder filled in from reference TRBV9 and TRBJ1-1): DSGVTQTPKHLITATGQRVTLRCSPRSGDLSVYWYQQSLDQGLQFLIQYYNGEERAKGNILERFSAQQFPDLHSELNLSSLELGDSALYFCASSVQDRGSEAFFGQGTRLTVV.

Points on this clone: This CDR3 is also generated by other DNA sequences in the sample. The CDR3: CAWSVSYEQYF. The CDR3 DNA is TGTGCCTGGAGTGTCTCCTACGAGCAGTACTTC. The chain links TRBV30 to TRBJ2-7; no clear D. CDR1 GTSNPN and CDR2 SVGIG come from the germline V gene (reference sequence). The V end lost 0 bases, the J end lost 0 bases, and 0 bases lay between the germline ends. CDR3 length: 11 residues. The entire variable domain, with the rest obtained from reference TRBV30 and TRBJ2-7, is as follows: SQTIHQWPATLVQPVGSPLSLECTVEGTSNPNLYWYRQAAGRGLQLLFYSVGIGQISSEVPQNLSASRPQDRQFILSSKKLLLSDSGFYLCAWSVSYEQYFGPGTRLTVT.